A single sample gave rise to the 26 T cell receptor beta chains below, sequenced in a study of molecular identifiers for immune sequencing clone quantification. Via MiXCR, TCRdb re-called the PCR reads, giving one row per CDR3 protein. This repertoire shows 300,000 to 400,000 distinct CDR3 sequences, about a fifth found once; its top ten account for approximately 0.8%. Specimen: naive CD8+ T cells from blood, with Jurkat cell RNA spiked in. As to subset: FACS-sorted CD8+CD4-CCR7+CD45RA+ naive T cells. These TCRs come from a human donor in good health. Some libraries in this study had Jurkat cell RNA spiked in.

This clonotype was observed a handful of times. The V and J genes are TRBV20-1 and TRBJ2-5; 11 positions match TRBD2. Unmatched junction bases numbered 25, after V lost 2 bases and J lost 5 bases. This CDR3 comprises 21 residues. Looked up from germline, CDR1 is DFQATT and CDR2 is SNEGSKA (reference sequence). CDR3 residues: CSARHLTTSGMGGILRETQYF. CDR3 in DNA: TGCAGTGCTAGACATCTAACGACTAGCGGGATGGGGGGCATCCTCCGTGAGACCCAGTACTTC.

The CDR3: CASSPTPGYSNQPQHF. CDR3 coding DNA: TGTGCCAGCAGTCCAACTCCCGGTTATAGCAATCAGCCCCAGCATTTT. The chain has TRBV27 and TRBJ1-5; no firm D call. V was cut by 5 bases and J by 0 bases, with 14 bases left in between. Germline assignment: CDR1 MNHEY and CDR2 SMNVEV (reference sequence). The CDR3 is 16 amino acids.

This clonotype showed up many times. The CDR3 spells CASRPLEGYEQYF. For the CDR3, the DNA is TGTGCCAGCAGACCCCTCGAGGGTTACGAGCAGTACTTC. This sequence joins TRBV28 and TRBJ2-7; maybe TRBD2 (5 bases). This CDR3 region has 13 residues. Trimming stripped 6 bases from V and 4 bases from J, with 13 bases between. Germline V lookup: CDR1 MDHEN, CDR2 SYDVKM.

The rearrangement joins TRBV27 to TRBJ2-7; tentatively, D is TRBD2 (5 bases). CDR3 length: 14 amino acids. V was cut by 6 bases and J by 3 bases, with 15 bases left in between. The germline V gene has CDR1 MNHEY and CDR2 SMNVEV (reference sequence). The CDR3 protein is CASSPGGFGYEQYF. CDR3 nucleotide sequence: TGTGCCAGCAGCCCAGGAGGTTTCGGCTACGAGCAGTACTTC.

This clonotype was seen once. It may be a read error: a sequence one base away is much more abundant. Because the CDR3 is missing its conserved closing phenylalanine or tryptophan, this is likely a read error. The rearrangement links TRBV6-5 to TRBJ2-7; TRBD1 matches at 8 bases. The V gene end was trimmed by 0 bases and the J gene end by 4 bases; junction bases not matched to a gene: 5. Germline V gene sequence: CDR1 MNHEY, CDR2 SVGAGI. The CDR3 extends over 15 amino acids. In nucleotides, the CDR3 is TGTGCCAGCAGTTACTCGGGACAGGAGGAATACGAGCAGTACTCC. Amino acid sequence: CASSYSGQEEYEQYS.

The chain is built from TRBV5-6 and TRBJ2-3; D ambiguous. The CDR3 extends over 13 amino acids. Germline V CDR1 and CDR2: SGHDT, YYEEEE. Deletions cut 2 bases from V and 7 bases from J, with 11 bases between. DNA of the CDR3: TGTGCCAGCAGCTTCGGATTCCGACATACGCAGTATTTT. Encoded protein: CASSFGFRHTQYF.

This chain joins TRBV12-3 or TRBV12-4 and TRBJ2-3; 9 bases match TRBD2. The trim removed 2 bases at V and 0 bases at J, leaving 15 bases unmatched. The CDR3 contains 20 residues. In nucleotides, the CDR3 is TGTGCCAGCAGTTTACCGCGGGGAAGCGGGGGGTTCACTAGCACAGATACGCAGTATTTT. It encodes CASSLPRGSGGFTSTDTQYF.

Details on this clonotype: A much larger clone lies one base from this, so it may be a read error. This chain joins TRBV7-9 and TRBJ2-6; D may be TRBD1 or TRBD2 (5 bases each). CDR1 SEHNR and CDR2 FQNEAQ come from the germline V gene (reference sequence). The V end lost 2 bases, the J end lost 0 bases, and 17 bases lay between the germline ends. CDR3 length: 19 amino acids. CDR3 bases: TGTGCCAGCAGCTTAAAGTTTAGGGGAGTTGGCTCTGGGGCCAACGTCCTGACTTTC. Residues: CASSLKFRGVGSGANVLTF.

The sample holds many counts of this clonotype. J is TRBJ2-5 and V is TRBV9, with a tentative D call TRBD1 (6 bases). CDR1 and CDR2 (germline): SGDLS, YYNGEE. Between the trimmed V and J ends, which lost 3 bases and 4 bases, there was a span of 13 bases. The CDR3 is made up of 14 amino acids. Here the CDR3 reads CASSAGTMRETQYF. The CDR3 DNA reads TGTGCCAGCAGCGCCGGGACAATGCGAGAGACCCAGTACTTC.

Many counts were recorded for this clonotype. The V gene is TRBV6-2 or TRBV6-3, the J gene TRBJ1-1, with 9 nucleotides matching TRBD1. J lost 6 bases, V lost 5 bases, and 16 bases had no gene match. This CDR3 has 17 residues. From germline, CDR1 is MNHEY and CDR2 SVGEGT. The chain's CDR3 is CASSKPDRRDRAPEAFF. CDR3 nucleotide sequence: TGTGCCAGCAGTAAACCGGACCGCCGGGACAGGGCTCCTGAAGCTTTCTTT.

Worth noting for this clonotype: This sequence may be a read error, since a much larger clone differs from it by one base. The chain employs TRBV7-9 and TRBJ2-5, with D tentatively TRBD1 (6 bases). This CDR3 contains 14 residues. CDR1 and CDR2 (germline): SEHNR, FQNEAQ (reference sequence). CDR3 amino acids: CASSGGQYQETPYF. CDR3 sequence (DNA): TGTGCCAGCAGCGGAGGACAGTACCAAGAGACCCCGTACTTC.

This clonotype was detected many times. The chain couples TRBV7-2 to TRBJ1-1; a weak D match, TRBD1 (6 bases). Trimming removed 1 base from V and 4 bases from J, with 13 bases in between. The CDR3 has 15 residues. Germline CDR1 and CDR2: SGHTA and FQGNSA. The CDR3 sequence is CASSLVGGAGTEAFF. The CDR3 DNA sequence: TGTGCCAGCAGCTTAGTGGGGGGGGCCGGCACTGAAGCTTTCTTT.

This clonotype was detected many times. This chain links TRBV5-4 with TRBJ2-5, with unresolved D. CDR3 length: 14 residues. Germline-derived CDR1 and CDR2 are SGHNT and YYREEE (reference sequence). V lost 0 bases to trimming and J lost 4 bases, with 10 bases between them. The CDR3 loop is CASSLDQPPETQYF. The CDR3 DNA follows: TGTGCCAGCAGCTTGGACCAGCCCCCAGAGACCCAGTACTTC. The entire variable domain, with the rest obtained from reference TRBV5-4 and TRBJ2-5, is as follows: ETGVTQSPTHLIKTRGQQVTLRCSSQSGHNTVSWYQQALGQGPQFIFQYYREEENGRGNFPPRFSGLQFPNYSSELNVNALELDDSALYLCASSLDQPPETQYFGPGTRLLVL.

Remarks on this clonotype: This may arise from a read error, as a much more abundant clone is one base away. As the CDR3 is not closed by the conserved phenylalanine or tryptophan, this likely results from a read error. The chain couples TRBV2 to TRBJ2-3; 8 positions match TRBD1. Germline V gene sequence: CDR1 SNHLY, CDR2 FYNNEI. CDR3 length: 15 amino acids. Trimming took 8 bases from V and 4 from J; bases not matched to a gene: 11. The CDR3 coding sequence is TGTGCCAGCGAAAAGGGGACAGGTTCGGCAGATACGCAGTATCTT. Translation: CASEKGTGSADTQYL.

A few counts support this clonotype. This chain links TRBV27 with TRBJ1-2; D unclear. This CDR3 has 13 residues. V lost 2 bases, J lost 4 bases, and 8 bases lay in between. Germline V gives CDR1 MNHEY, CDR2 SMNVEV (reference sequence). In DNA, the CDR3 is TGTGCCAGCAGTTTAACACTATCCTATGGCTACACCTTC. Its protein is CASSLTLSYGYTF.

This clonotype was detected many times. The chain recombines TRBV7-9 with TRBJ1-3; the D gene is possibly TRBD1 (6 bases). This CDR3 comprises 15 residues. Per the germline V gene, CDR1 is SEHNR and CDR2 is FQNEAQ (reference sequence). V was clipped by 5 bases and J by 0 bases, with 11 bases between them. CDR3 sequence reads: CASSRTGNSGNTIYF. DNA of the CDR3: TGTGCCAGCAGCAGAACAGGGAACTCTGGAAACACCATATATTTT.

This clonotype was recorded a few times. The rearrangement uses TRBV6-2 or TRBV6-3 and TRBJ2-5; 8 bases are shared with TRBD2. V gave up 2 bases and J gave up 1 base; unmatched junction bases: 15. The CDR3 is 19 residues long. The germline V gene has CDR1 MNHEY and CDR2 SVGEGT. CDR3 DNA sequence: TGTGCCAGCAGTTACCGAAATACCCTCGCACTAGCGGCCCAAGAGACCCAGTACTTC. It encodes CASSYRNTLALAAQETQYF.

This clonotype showed up many times. The rearrangement uses TRBV6-2 or TRBV6-3 and TRBJ2-7, with D unresolved. Trimming took 3 bases from V and 0 from J, leaving 15 bases between them. CDR1 is MNHEY and CDR2 is SVGEGT in the germline V gene. The CDR3 sequence is 16 residues long. CDR3 loop: CASSYVVGAYSYEQYF. CDR3 bases: TGTGCCAGCAGTTATGTGGTCGGAGCTTACTCCTACGAGCAGTACTTC.

This clonotype was seen just once. A much bigger clone sits one base away, suggesting this may be a read error. The chain joins TRBV27 to TRBJ2-7; 9 nucleotides agree with TRBD1. This CDR3 has 14 amino acids. The junction had 5 bases not matched to a gene; V was cut back by 3 bases and J by 5 bases. In germline, CDR1 is MNHEY, CDR2 SMNVEV (reference sequence). The CDR3 sequence is CASSFTGGNDEQYF. CDR3 coding DNA: TGTGCCAGCAGTTTTACAGGGGGCAACGACGAGCAGTACTTC.

As concerns this clonotype: A much larger clonotype is one base distant, so this may be a read error. This sequence joins TRBV5-1 and TRBJ1-1; tentatively, D is TRBD1 (5 bases). The CDR3 has 15 residues. The V gene's germline CDR1 is SGHRS and CDR2 YFSETQ. CDR3 coding DNA: TGCGCCAGCAGCTTGGATGGGGGTAGGTACACTGAAGCTTCCTTT. Its translation: CASSLDGGRYTEASF.

In its sample, this clonotype was seen many times. The chain employs TRBV28 and TRBJ1-5; tentatively, D is TRBD1 (5 bases). In germline, CDR1 is MDHEN, CDR2 SYDVKM. V lost 5 bases and J lost 2, with 13 bases in between. The CDR3 extends over 15 amino acids. CDR3 nucleotide sequence: TGTGCCAGCAGTGGAAAAGACAGCGGCAATCAGCCCCAGCATTTT. Protein product: CASSGKDSGNQPQHF.

This clonotype was seen many times. The chain is built from TRBV19 and TRBJ2-7, with a weak D call TRBD2 (6 bases). Germline CDR1 LNHDA, CDR2 SQIVND (reference sequence). The length of the CDR3 is 15 residues. V shed 3 bases and J shed 0 bases, with 12 bases lying between them. The CDR3 sequence: CASSISSGHSYEQYF. CDR3 coding DNA: TGTGCCAGTAGTATTAGTAGCGGACACTCCTACGAGCAGTACTTC.

This clonotype has ten or more counts. This rearrangement joins TRBV7-2 to TRBJ2-3; D not certain. The CDR3 has 13 amino acids. V was pared by 1 base and J by 4 bases, with 6 bases between. The germline gives CDR1 SGHTA, CDR2 FQGNSA. The CDR3 coding sequence is TGTGCCAGCAGCTTAGTTGTTCCAGATACGCAGTATTTT. Residues: CASSLVVPDTQYF. Supplemented by reference TRBV7-2 and TRBJ2-3, the full variable domain reads GAGVSQSPSNKVTEKGKDVELRCDPISGHTALYWYRQSLGQGLEFLIYFQGNSAPDKSGLPSDRFSAERTGGSVSTLTIQRTQQEDSAVYLCASSLVVPDTQYFGPGTRLTVL.

This clonotype was picked up many times. This rearrangement joins TRBV18 to TRBJ1-4; unclear D gene. The CDR3 contains 17 residues. Per germline, CDR1 KGHSH and CDR2 LQKENI. V was cut by 2 bases and J by 3 bases, with 16 bases left in between. CDR3 residues: CASSPETLGAANEKLFF. In DNA form, the CDR3 reads TGTGCCAGCTCACCAGAGACGTTAGGAGCGGCTAATGAAAAACTGTTTTTT.

This clonotype was recorded at least ten times. This chain links TRBV20-1 with TRBJ2-7, with no clear D. Germline V gives CDR1 DFQATT, CDR2 SNEGSKA (reference sequence). The CDR3 contains 16 residues. V lost 1 base and J lost 0, with 16 bases in between. CDR3 region: CSARVPSAWNSYEQYF. Here the CDR3 DNA reads TGCAGTGCTAGAGTTCCTTCGGCTTGGAACTCCTACGAGCAGTACTTC.

This clonotype was counted at least ten times. The chain combines TRBV27 with TRBJ2-7; the D call may be TRBD1 or TRBD2 (5 bases each). This CDR3 is 16 amino acids long. Germline V gives CDR1 MNHEY, CDR2 SMNVEV (reference sequence). V was shortened by 0 bases and J by 7 bases, with 19 bases between the two germline ends. The CDR3 region is CASSLSPDTPGAEQYF. For the CDR3, the DNA is TGTGCCAGCAGTTTATCCCCGGACACCCCCGGGGCTGAGCAGTACTTC.